Shown below are 30 T cell receptor beta chains from a single sample sequenced in a study of T cell responses to AZD1222 COVID-19 vaccine. The repertoire was sequenced with immunoSEQ multiplex PCR; TCRdb's copy has only in-frame clones and lacks some. This table holds about 140,000 clones, 85% to 90% found once. This specimen consisted of peripheral blood, obtained on day 0 of AZD1222 vaccination. These receptor sequences come from an adult in good health.

The rearrangement joins TRBV6-5 to TRBJ2-5, with 9 bases fitting TRBD2. Trimming took 4 bases from V and 4 from J; bases not matched to a gene: 10. Germline loops: CDR1 MNHEY, CDR2 SVGAGI. There are 16 residues in the CDR3. In DNA form, the CDR3 reads TGTGCCAGCAGTTCCCGCGGGGGGGAGCGGCGAGAGACCCAGTACTTC. It translates to CASSSRGGERRETQYF.

The CDR3 sequence: CAWSAARLSYNSPLHF. Here the CDR3 DNA reads TGTGCCTGGAGTGCGGCCAGGTTATCCTATAATTCACCCCTCCACTTT. The chain combines TRBV30 with TRBJ1-6; D not resolved. The germline V gene has CDR1 GTSNPN and CDR2 SVGIG (reference sequence). Trimming pared 1 base from V and 1 base from J, leaving 11 bases between. There are 16 residues in the CDR3.

This chain links TRBV7-2 with TRBJ2-7; D gene uncertain. V lost 5 bases and J lost 0, with 11 bases in between. Germline lookup yields CDR1 SGHTA and CDR2 FQGNSA. This CDR3 region has 14 residues. In DNA, the CDR3 is TGTGCCAGCAGCGCCGTCGGGTCCTCCTACGAGCAGTACTTC. It is translated as CASSAVGSSYEQYF.

This sequence joins TRBV19 and TRBJ1-4; 8 bases line up with TRBD1. This CDR3 is built from 13 residues. V lost 3 bases to trimming and J lost 13 bases; unmatched junction nucleotides: 7. Germline loops: CDR1 LNHDA, CDR2 SQIVND (reference sequence). The CDR3 loop is CASSIDRGKGLFF. The CDR3 DNA is TGTGCCAGTAGTATCGACAGGGGTAAGGGACTGTTTTTT.

This sequence joins TRBV9 and TRBJ2-1; 8 nucleotides match TRBD2. The CDR3 is 15 amino acids. Germline V gives CDR1 SGDLS, CDR2 YYNGEE. The V gene end was trimmed by 0 bases and the J gene end by 3 bases; junction bases not matched to a gene: 2. The CDR3 DNA reads as TGTGCCAGCAGCGTAGAACTAGCGGTCTACAATGAGCAGTTCTTC. It specifies CASSVELAVYNEQFF.

The V and J genes are TRBV18 and TRBJ2-1, with 9 bases aligning to TRBD2. The J segment lost 3 bases and the V segment lost 0 bases, leaving 15 bases of the junction unmatched. CDR1 is KGHSH and CDR2 is LQKENI in the germline V gene. This CDR3 contains 20 residues. The CDR3 loop reads CASSPPAVAGERIGYNEQFF. In DNA, the CDR3 is TGTGCCAGCTCACCACCCGCGGTAGCGGGAGAAAGGATAGGCTACAATGAGCAGTTCTTC.

V and J are TRBV6-6 and TRBJ1-2; 8 positions agree with TRBD1. V shed 7 bases, J shed 6 bases, and the junction held 7 bases outside the gene matches. CDR1 MNHNY and CDR2 SVGAGI come from the germline V gene (reference sequence). The CDR3 has 13 residues. DNA of the CDR3: TGTGCCAGCACGTCCACAGGGGGAAATGGCTACACCTTC. This gives the protein CASTSTGGNGYTF.

The chain uses TRBV11-2 and TRBJ2-7; TRBD2 is a possible D gene (6 bases). Germline V CDR1 and CDR2: SGHAT, FQNNGV. The CDR3 totals 17 residues. The V end lost 0 bases, the J end lost 6 bases, and 21 bases lay between the germline ends. The CDR3 loop is CASSLETGSAGRGEQYF. CDR3 bases: TGTGCCAGCAGCTTAGAGACGGGATCGGCGGGGCGGGGCGAGCAGTACTTC.

This clone was seen a few times. The V and J genes are TRBV28 and TRBJ2-7, with TRBD2 identical over 8 bases. There are 15 residues in the CDR3. V was pared by 5 bases and J by 3 bases, with 9 bases of the junction left unmatched. CDR1 is MDHEN and CDR2 is SYDVKM in the germline V gene. This CDR3 reads CASSGVAGKRYEQYF. The CDR3 coding sequence is TGTGCCAGCAGTGGGGTAGCGGGGAAGCGCTACGAGCAGTACTTC.

The rearrangement links TRBV4-3 to TRBJ2-1, with no clear D. CDR1 and CDR2 from the germline V gene are LGHNA and YSLEER. The CDR3 totals 15 residues. V dropped 1 base and J dropped 0 bases, with 7 bases sitting between them. CDR3 loop: CASSQAVVSYNEQFF. CDR3 sequence (DNA): TGCGCCAGCAGCCAAGCGGTCGTCTCCTACAATGAGCAGTTCTTC.

This chain connects TRBV2 to TRBJ2-7, with D perhaps TRBD2 (6 bases). Trimming shortened V by 8 bases and J by 2 bases, and 13 bases separated the two germline ends. Germline V gene lookup returns CDR1 SNHLY and CDR2 FYNNEI. This CDR3 region has 13 residues. The CDR3 region has the DNA TGTGCCAGCTCGACTAGTCGTCCCTACGAGCAGTACTTC. It specifies CASSTSRPYEQYF.

The V and J genes are TRBV7-6 and TRBJ2-2; TRBD2 might be the D (5 bases). V lost 2 bases and J 6 bases, leaving 7 bases between the germline ends. CDR1 is SGHVS and CDR2 is FNYEAQ in the germline V gene. The CDR3 has 13 residues. The chain's CDR3 is CASSLSGSGELFF. DNA for the CDR3: TGTGCCAGCAGCTTATCGGGGTCCGGGGAGCTGTTTTTT.

This clone came up a few times. J is TRBJ1-5 and V is TRBV28; D uncertain. CDR3 size: 14 residues. V shed 6 bases and J shed 4 bases, with 13 bases lying between them. Germline loops: CDR1 MDHEN, CDR2 SYDVKM. The CDR3 nucleotides are TGTGCCAGCAGGTCACTAAGGGAAAATCAGCCCCAGCATTTT. This sequence encodes CASRSLRENQPQHF.

The V and J genes are TRBV6-2 or TRBV6-3 and TRBJ1-4, with unresolved D. Trimming took 1 base from V and 8 from J, leaving 17 bases between them. Germline assignment: CDR1 MNHEY and CDR2 SVGEGT. The CDR3 loop spans 16 amino acids. The CDR3 reads CASSYFMLPWSEKLFF. The CDR3 DNA sequence: TGTGCCAGCAGTTACTTCATGCTCCCTTGGTCGGAAAAACTGTTTTTT.

The gene calls are TRBV2 and TRBJ2-7; TRBD2 matches 7 bases. The J segment lost 0 bases and the V segment lost 0 bases, leaving 8 bases of the junction unmatched. The CDR3 totals 17 residues. The germline V gene encodes CDR1 SNHLY and CDR2 FYNNEI. As DNA, the CDR3 is TGTGCCAGCAGTGAAGCGGGGGGAGCGGGGAGCTCCTACGAGCAGTACTTC. Translating it yields CASSEAGGAGSSYEQYF.

CDR3 nucleotides: TGTGCCAGCAGTGACCTGTACAGCCAAGAGACCCAGTACTTC. This sequence encodes CASSDLYSQETQYF. The chain uses TRBV2 and TRBJ2-5; D is unresolved. This CDR3 has 14 residues. Per the germline V gene, CDR1 is SNHLY and CDR2 is FYNNEI. The ends were cut back, 3 bases at V and 1 base at J, with 9 bases in the middle. The variable domain in full, with the rest retrieved from reference TRBV2 and TRBJ2-5, is EPEVTQTPSHQVTQMGQEVILRCVPISNHLYFYWYRQILGQKVEFLVSFYNNEISEKSEIFDDQFSVERPDGSNFTLKIRSTKLEDSAMYFCASSDLYSQETQYFGPGTRLLVL.

This clone came up once. The CDR3 DNA reads as TGTGCCAGCAGCCAAGATGGACAGATCAATCAGCCCCAGCATTTT. The encoded protein is CASSQDGQINQPQHF. This chain joins TRBV3-1 (or the pseudogene TRBV3-2) and TRBJ1-5, with D perhaps TRBD1 (6 bases). Trimming pared 0 bases from V and 3 bases from J, leaving 9 bases between. From germline, CDR1 is LGHDT and CDR2 YNNKEL (reference sequence). The CDR3 extends over 15 amino acids.

The chain uses TRBV30 and TRBJ2-2, with D perhaps TRBD2 (6 bases). The CDR3 consists of 11 residues. The V gene's germline CDR1 is GTSNPN and CDR2 SVGIG (reference sequence). The V end lost 8 bases, the J end lost 5 bases, and 9 bases lay between the germline ends. CDR3 in amino acids: CAMGGTGELFF. The CDR3 region has the DNA TGTGCCATGGGGGGAACCGGGGAGCTGTTTTTT.

CDR3 sequence reads: CASSLAGPTGTEAFF. CDR3 in DNA: TGCGCCAGCAGCTTGGCCGGCCCAACGGGGACTGAAGCTTTCTTT. The chain combines TRBV5-1 with TRBJ1-1; no definite D call. Germline lookup yields CDR1 SGHRS and CDR2 YFSETQ. With 0 bases removed from V and 5 bases from J, the gap between germline ends came to 14 bases. This CDR3 comprises 15 residues.

The CDR3 reads CASSLQLAGANTGELFF. The CDR3 DNA is TGTGCCAGCAGCTTACAGCTAGCGGGAGCCAACACCGGGGAGCTGTTTTTT. The chain has TRBV7-9 and TRBJ2-2; 10 bases are shared with TRBD2. CDR3 length: 17 amino acids. J was trimmed by 2 bases and V by 2 bases; bases with no gene match: 5. CDR1 and CDR2 (germline): SEHNR, FQNEAQ (reference sequence).

This chain links TRBV28 with TRBJ2-7; 7 positions agree with TRBD2. The germline V gene has CDR1 MDHEN and CDR2 SYDVKM. J was trimmed by 2 bases and V by 3 bases; bases with no gene match: 4. This CDR3 comprises 14 residues. The CDR3 DNA sequence: TGTGCCAGCAGTTTCTCCCTAGCGGCCTACGAGCAGTACTTC. This translates into CASSFSLAAYEQYF.

The chain has TRBV7-8 and TRBJ2-5; D may be TRBD2 (6 bases). The CDR3 totals 14 residues. Germline CDR1 SGHVS, CDR2 FQNEAQ. V was pared by 1 base and J by 1 base, with 7 bases between. The CDR3 coding sequence is TGTGCCAGCAGCTTAGTGCGGGGCCAAGAGACCCAGTACTTC. This sequence encodes CASSLVRGQETQYF.

The chain employs TRBV24-1 and TRBJ1-2; 9 nucleotides align to TRBD1. The CDR3 spans 17 residues. J was trimmed by 3 bases and V by 4 bases; bases with no gene match: 11. Germline V gene lookup returns CDR1 KGHDR and CDR2 SFDVKD. CDR3 residues: CATSDPRPGQGYYGYTF. In DNA form, the CDR3 reads TGTGCCACCAGTGACCCGAGGCCGGGACAGGGTTACTATGGCTACACCTTC.

V gene TRBV7-9 combines with J gene TRBJ1-3; D not resolved. V shed 1 base and J shed 4 bases, with 2 bases lying between them. The CDR3 contains 12 residues. Germline V lookup: CDR1 SEHNR, CDR2 FQNEAQ (reference sequence). CDR3 bases: TGTGCCAGCAGCTTAGTAGGAAACACCATATATTTT. Protein sequence: CASSLVGNTIYF.

This clone was detected only a few times. The CDR3 spells CAIAGTANSGNTIYF. In DNA form, the CDR3 reads TGTGCCATTGCCGGGACAGCGAACTCTGGAAACACCATATATTTT. The chain employs TRBV10-3 and TRBJ1-3; TRBD1 agrees at 7 bases. Germline assignment: CDR1 ENHRY and CDR2 SYGVKD. The junction had 8 bases not matched to a gene; V was cut back by 9 bases and J by 0 bases. The CDR3 has 15 residues.

The rearrangement joins TRBV19 to TRBJ1-1; possibly TRBD1 for D (6 bases). The CDR3 sequence is 16 residues long. Germline lookup yields CDR1 LNHDA and CDR2 SQIVND (reference sequence). Trimming left V 7 bases short and J 4 bases short, with 22 bases between. This CDR3 is CASTRTGGSWVTEAFF. The CDR3 nucleotides read TGTGCCAGTACCCGGACGGGGGGCAGTTGGGTCACTGAAGCTTTCTTT.

The V gene is TRBV7-9, the J gene TRBJ1-2; no clear D. Per germline, CDR1 SEHNR and CDR2 FQNEAQ (reference sequence). V lost 5 bases and J 2 bases, leaving 9 bases between the germline ends. This CDR3 has 13 residues. CDR3 DNA sequence: TGTGCCAGCAGCCAACAAGTCAACTATGGCTACACCTTC. It yields the protein CASSQQVNYGYTF.

This chain joins TRBV4-3 and TRBJ1-3; a weak D match, TRBD1 (5 bases). There are 16 residues in the CDR3. CDR1 is LGHNA and CDR2 is YSLEER in the germline V gene. The V end was cut by 3 bases, the J end by 0 bases, with 12 bases between. The CDR3 sequence is CASSQAGPRSGNTIYF. The CDR3 DNA reads TGCGCCAGCAGCCAGGCGGGACCGCGCTCTGGAAACACCATATATTTT.

The rearrangement joins TRBV7-3 to TRBJ2-7; D not resolved. Germline CDR1 reads SGHTA; CDR2 reads FQGTGA. The CDR3 loop spans 12 amino acids. Between the trimmed V and J ends, which lost 5 bases and 7 bases, there was a span of 12 bases. The CDR3 DNA sequence: TGTGCCAGCAGCCCCATGGGCGGAGAGCAGTACTTC. Amino acid sequence: CASSPMGGEQYF.

The rearrangement joins TRBV11-3 to TRBJ1-2; D unclear. The CDR3 consists of 13 residues. Trimming took off 2 bases at V and 2 bases at J, with 6 bases between the two ends. Germline values: CDR1 SGHNT, CDR2 YENEEA. The CDR3 sequence: CASSLRLNYGYTF. The CDR3 coding sequence is TGTGCCAGCAGCTTACGCTTAAACTATGGCTACACCTTC.